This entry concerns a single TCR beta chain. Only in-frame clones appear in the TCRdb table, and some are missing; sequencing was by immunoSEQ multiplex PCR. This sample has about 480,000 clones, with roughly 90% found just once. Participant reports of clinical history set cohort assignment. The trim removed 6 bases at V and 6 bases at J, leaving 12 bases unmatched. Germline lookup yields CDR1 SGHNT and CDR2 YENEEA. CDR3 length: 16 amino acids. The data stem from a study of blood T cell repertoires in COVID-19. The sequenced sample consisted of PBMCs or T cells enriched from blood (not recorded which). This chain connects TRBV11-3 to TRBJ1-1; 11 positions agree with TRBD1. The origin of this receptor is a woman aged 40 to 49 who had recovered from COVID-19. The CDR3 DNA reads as TGTGCCAGCAGGCAAAGCCCGGGACAGGGGGGACCTGAAGCTTTCTTT. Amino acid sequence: CASRQSPGQGGPEAFF.